This TCR beta chain was captured by sequencing in a study of cytomegalovirus exposure and HLA in healthy donors. Separate from the roughly 670-subject first cohort, the approximately 120-subject validation cohort was the one that the donors belonged to. Using immunoSEQ multiplex PCR, the repertoire was profiled, and TCRdb retains in-frame clones only, with some absent. The top ten hold approximately 4% of the sample, which has some 110,000 clones, 85% to 90% seen once. Specimen: PBMCs. The receptor was derived from a woman under 30 in good health and CMV-seropositive.

This CDR3 reads CASSLTSGELFF. CDR3 sequence (DNA): TGTGCCAGCAGCCTCACTAGCGGGGAGCTGTTTTTT. The V and J genes are TRBV9 and TRBJ2-2; D might be TRBD2 (5 bases). The CDR3 has 12 amino acids. V was pared by 4 bases and J by 7 bases, with 8 bases between. Germline values: CDR1 SGDLS, CDR2 YYNGEE.